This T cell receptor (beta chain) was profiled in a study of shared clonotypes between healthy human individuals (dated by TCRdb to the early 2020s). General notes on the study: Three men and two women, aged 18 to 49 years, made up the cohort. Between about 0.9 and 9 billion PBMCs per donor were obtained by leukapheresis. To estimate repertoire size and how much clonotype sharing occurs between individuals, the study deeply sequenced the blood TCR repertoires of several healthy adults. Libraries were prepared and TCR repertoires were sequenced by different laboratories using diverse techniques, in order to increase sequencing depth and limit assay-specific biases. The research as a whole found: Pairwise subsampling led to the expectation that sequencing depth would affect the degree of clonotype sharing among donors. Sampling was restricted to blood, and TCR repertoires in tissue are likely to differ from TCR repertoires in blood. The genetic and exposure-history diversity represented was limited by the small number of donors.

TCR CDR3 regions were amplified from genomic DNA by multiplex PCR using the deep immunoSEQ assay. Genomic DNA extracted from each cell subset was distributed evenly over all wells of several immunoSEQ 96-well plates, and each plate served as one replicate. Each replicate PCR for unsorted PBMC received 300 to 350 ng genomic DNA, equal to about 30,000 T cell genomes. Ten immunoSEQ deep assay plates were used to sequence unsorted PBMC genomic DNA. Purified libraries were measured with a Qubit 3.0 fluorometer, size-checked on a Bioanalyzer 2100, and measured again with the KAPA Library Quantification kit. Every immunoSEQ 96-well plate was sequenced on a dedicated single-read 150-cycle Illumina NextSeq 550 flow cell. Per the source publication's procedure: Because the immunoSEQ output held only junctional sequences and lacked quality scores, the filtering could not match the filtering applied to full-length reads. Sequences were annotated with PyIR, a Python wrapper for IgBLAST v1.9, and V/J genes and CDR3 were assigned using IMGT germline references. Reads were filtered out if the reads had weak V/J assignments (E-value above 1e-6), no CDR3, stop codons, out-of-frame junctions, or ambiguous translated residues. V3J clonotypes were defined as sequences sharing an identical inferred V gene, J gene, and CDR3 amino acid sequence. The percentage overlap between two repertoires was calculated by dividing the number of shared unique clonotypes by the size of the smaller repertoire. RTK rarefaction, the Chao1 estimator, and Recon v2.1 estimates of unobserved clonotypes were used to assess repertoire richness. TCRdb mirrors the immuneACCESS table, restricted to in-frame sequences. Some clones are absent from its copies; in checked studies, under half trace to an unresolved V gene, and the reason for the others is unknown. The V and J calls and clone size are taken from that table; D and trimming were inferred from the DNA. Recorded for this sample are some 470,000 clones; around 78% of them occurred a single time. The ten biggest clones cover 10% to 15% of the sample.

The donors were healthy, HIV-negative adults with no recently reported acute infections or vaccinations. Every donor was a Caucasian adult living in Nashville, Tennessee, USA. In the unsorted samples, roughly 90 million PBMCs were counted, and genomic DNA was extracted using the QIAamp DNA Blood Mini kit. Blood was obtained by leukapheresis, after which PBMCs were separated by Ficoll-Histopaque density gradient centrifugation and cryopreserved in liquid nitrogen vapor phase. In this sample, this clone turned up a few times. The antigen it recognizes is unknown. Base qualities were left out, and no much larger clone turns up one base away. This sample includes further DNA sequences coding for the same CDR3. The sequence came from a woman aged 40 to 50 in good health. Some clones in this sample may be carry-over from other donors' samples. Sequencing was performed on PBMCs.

The CDR3 region: CASSLRGSRYEQYF. The sequence in DNA is TGTGCCAGCAGCTTACGGGGATCCAGGTACGAGCAGTACTTC. The rearrangement combines TRBV13 with TRBJ2-7; TRBD2 could be the D gene, as 5 bases match. The V end loses 2 bases and the J end loses 4 bases, and a stretch of 12 bases separates them. The CDR3 spans 14 residues, from the cysteine through the phenylalanine. The retained sequence is limited to the CDR3, 42 bases, with the frame set at the first base. Per the germline V gene (reference sequence), PRHDT is the CDR1 and FYEKMQ is the CDR2.